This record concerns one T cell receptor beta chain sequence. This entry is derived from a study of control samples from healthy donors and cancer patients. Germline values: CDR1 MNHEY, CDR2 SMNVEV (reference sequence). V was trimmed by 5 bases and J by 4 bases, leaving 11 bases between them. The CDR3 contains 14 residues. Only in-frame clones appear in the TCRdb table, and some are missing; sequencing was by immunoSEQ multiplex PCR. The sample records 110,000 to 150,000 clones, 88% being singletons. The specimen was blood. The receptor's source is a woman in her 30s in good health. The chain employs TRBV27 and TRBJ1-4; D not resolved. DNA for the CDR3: TGTGCCAGCAGTACGGGTATGAGTAATGAAAAACTGTTTTTT. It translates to CASSTGMSNEKLFF.